A selection of T cell receptor beta chains follows, all from one sample in a study of T cell responses to AZD1222 COVID-19 vaccine. This table comes from immunoSEQ multiplex PCR, and its TCRdb copy is limited to in-frame clones, with some not included. The data hold more than 140,000 clones, with 90% to 95% observed a single time. The sample consisted of peripheral blood, taken on day 0 of MenACWY control vaccination. All receptors come from an adult in good health. CDR3s include the opening cysteine and the closing phenylalanine or tryptophan. D genes are given only for firm matches. Only some rows state a clone size, as once, few, many or a class for expanded clones.

abundance	j_gene	d_gene	v_gene	CDR3aa	CDR3nt
once	TRBJ2-5	TRBD2	TRBV7-2	CASSLISGIKETQYF	TGTGCCAGCAGCTTAATAAGCGGGATCAAAGAGACCCAGTACTTC
-	TRBJ1-2	-	TRBV11-1	CASSSTAGAFGYTF	TGTGCCAGCAGCTCGACGGCAGGAGCATTTGGCTACACCTTC
-	TRBJ2-1	TRBD2	TRBV5-1	CASSSTGTSGSYNEQFF	TGCGCCAGCAGCTCAACCGGGACTAGCGGCTCCTACAATGAGCAGTTCTTC
few	TRBJ1-2	TRBD1	TRBV19	CASRPTGVDGYTF	TGTGCCAGTAGACCGACAGGGGTCGATGGCTACACCTTC
few	TRBJ1-1	-	TRBV12-3/TRBV12-4	CASSLGVTEAFF	TGTGCCAGCAGTTTAGGGGTCACTGAAGCTTTCTTT
-	TRBJ1-6	-	TRBV18	CASSPTDTNSPLHF	TGTGCCAGCTCACCTACCGACACGAATTCACCCCTCCACTTT
-	TRBJ2-3	-	TRBV6-1	CASSEPGAITDTQYF	TGTGCCAGCAGTGAACCGGGGGCAATCACAGATACGCAGTATTTT
-	TRBJ1-5	-	TRBV7-9	CASSLGGNSNQPQHF	TGTGCCAGCAGCTTAGGTGGCAATAGCAATCAGCCCCAGCATTTT
-	TRBJ1-6	TRBD1	TRBV7-9	CASSPTGSPYNSPLHF	TGTGCCAGCAGCCCGACAGGGAGTCCCTATAATTCACCCCTCCACTTT
-	TRBJ1-3	-	TRBV6-2/TRBV6-3	CASSRGVSGNTIYF	TGTGCCAGCAGTCGCGGCGTCTCTGGAAACACCATATATTTT
-	TRBJ2-4	TRBD2	TRBV19	CASSSPLGLAGSKNIQYF	TGTGCCAGTAGTTCACCCCTAGGACTAGCGGGTTCCAAAAACATTCAGTACTTC
few	TRBJ1-6	TRBD1	TRBV13	CASSLLQKTGTGGLNSPLHF	TGTGCCAGCAGCTTGCTTCAAAAGACCGGGACAGGGGGCTTGAATTCACCCCTCCACTTT
once	TRBJ2-1	-	TRBV7-2	CASSLGAHSNEQFF	TGTGCCAGCAGCTTAGGAGCACACTCCAATGAGCAGTTCTTC
-	TRBJ1-5	TRBD1	TRBV19	CATHAMDRGNQPQHF	TGTGCCACCCACGCAATGGACAGGGGCAATCAGCCCCAGCATTTT
few	TRBJ2-5	TRBD2	TRBV4-3	CASSQERGGQETQYF	TGCGCCAGCAGCCAGGAGCGGGGGGGTCAAGAGACCCAGTACTTC
-	TRBJ2-7	-	TRBV4-1	CASSQTVGVGYEQYF	TGCGCCAGCAGCCAAACGGTAGGGGTGGGCTACGAGCAGTACTTC
-	TRBJ2-3	-	TRBV5-4	CASSFSIGTDTQYF	TGTGCCAGCAGCTTTTCCATTGGCACAGATACGCAGTATTTT
-	TRBJ2-3	TRBD1	TRBV7-9	CASSFRGQGAGFGTDTQYF	TGTGCCAGCAGCTTCAGAGGACAGGGGGCAGGTTTTGGCACAGATACGCAGTATTTT
-	TRBJ2-2	TRBD1	TRBV6-1	CASSGQGNTGELFF	TGTGCCAGCAGTGGACAGGGGAACACCGGGGAGCTGTTTTTT
-	TRBJ2-3	-	TRBV6-4	CASSDSGPTDTQYF	TGTGCCAGCAGTGACAGCGGACCCACAGATACGCAGTATTTT
-	TRBJ2-2	-	TRBV24-1	CATSDLPGRGNTGELFF	TGTGCCACCAGTGATTTGCCGGGCAGGGGGAACACCGGGGAGCTGTTTTTT
-	TRBJ2-1	-	TRBV19	CASSIVIRAGLGRWVNEQFF	TGTGCCAGTAGTATAGTAATCCGGGCAGGGCTCGGTCGATGGGTCAATGAGCAGTTCTTC
-	TRBJ2-7	TRBD2	TRBV5-1	CASSPGLAGGPLEQYF	TGCGCCAGCAGCCCTGGACTAGCGGGGGGGCCGTTGGAGCAGTACTTC
once	TRBJ2-1	-	TRBV13	CASSPREGPFEQFF	TGTGCCAGCAGCCCCCGCGAGGGCCCGTTTGAGCAGTTCTTC
-	TRBJ1-2	TRBD1	TRBV2	CASSGSGGRYGHTF	TGTGCCAGCAGTGGGTCAGGGGGCCGGTATGGCCACACCTTC
-	TRBJ1-1	-	TRBV4-1	CASSHPTRGFEAFF	TGCGCCAGCAGCCATCCGACCCGCGGCTTCGAAGCTTTCTTT